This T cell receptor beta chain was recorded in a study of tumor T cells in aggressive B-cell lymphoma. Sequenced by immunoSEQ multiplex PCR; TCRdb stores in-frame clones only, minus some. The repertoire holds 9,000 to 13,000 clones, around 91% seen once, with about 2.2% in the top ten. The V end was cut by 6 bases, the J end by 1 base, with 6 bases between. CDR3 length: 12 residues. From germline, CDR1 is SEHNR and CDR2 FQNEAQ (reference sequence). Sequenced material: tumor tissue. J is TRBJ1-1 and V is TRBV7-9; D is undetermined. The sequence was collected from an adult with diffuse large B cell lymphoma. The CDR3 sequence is CASSRWNTEAFF. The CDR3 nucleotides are TGTGCCAGCAGTCGGTGGAACACTGAAGCTTTCTTT.